This TCR beta chain emerged from a study of post-analysis software for immune sequencing data. Study-level points and caveats: Multiple sclerosis patients had significantly lower normalized Chao1 diversity than controls. Patients showed TRBV5-6, TRBV5-1 and TRBV20-1 among several TRBV segments more frequent than in controls.

In regard to this clonotype: Its antigen is undetermined.

TCR beta libraries were prepared from cDNA with unique molecular identifiers. TCRdb itself ran the PCR reads through MiXCR, one entry per CDR3 protein. This sample has about 760,000 distinct CDR3 sequences, with 25% to 30% found just once. Trimming took 6 bases from V and 3 from J; bases not matched to a gene: 4. Germline V CDR1 and CDR2: SGHVS, FQNEAQ. The CDR3 sequence is 14 residues long. This receptor was identified in a girl aged 5-17 years with multiple sclerosis. What was sequenced was blood. The chain uses TRBV7-8 and TRBJ2-2; TRBD1 aligns across 7 bases. CDR3 DNA sequence: TGTGCCAGCAGGTGGACAGGCGACACCGGGGAGCTGTTTTTT. It translates to CASRWTGDTGELFF.